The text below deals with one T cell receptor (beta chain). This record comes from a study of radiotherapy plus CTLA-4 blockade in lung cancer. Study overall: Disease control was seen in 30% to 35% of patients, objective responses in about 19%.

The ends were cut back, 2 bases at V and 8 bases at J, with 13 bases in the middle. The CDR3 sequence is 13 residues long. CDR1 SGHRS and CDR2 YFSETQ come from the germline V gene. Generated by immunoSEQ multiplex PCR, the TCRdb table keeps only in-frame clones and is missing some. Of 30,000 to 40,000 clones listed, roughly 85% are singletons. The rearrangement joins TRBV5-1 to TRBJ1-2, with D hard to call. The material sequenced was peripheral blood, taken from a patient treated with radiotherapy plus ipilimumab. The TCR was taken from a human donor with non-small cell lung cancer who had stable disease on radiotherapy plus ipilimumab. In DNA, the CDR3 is TGCGCCAGCAGCTTCTCCGGGTTGGAGGGCTACACCTTC. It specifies CASSFSGLEGYTF.